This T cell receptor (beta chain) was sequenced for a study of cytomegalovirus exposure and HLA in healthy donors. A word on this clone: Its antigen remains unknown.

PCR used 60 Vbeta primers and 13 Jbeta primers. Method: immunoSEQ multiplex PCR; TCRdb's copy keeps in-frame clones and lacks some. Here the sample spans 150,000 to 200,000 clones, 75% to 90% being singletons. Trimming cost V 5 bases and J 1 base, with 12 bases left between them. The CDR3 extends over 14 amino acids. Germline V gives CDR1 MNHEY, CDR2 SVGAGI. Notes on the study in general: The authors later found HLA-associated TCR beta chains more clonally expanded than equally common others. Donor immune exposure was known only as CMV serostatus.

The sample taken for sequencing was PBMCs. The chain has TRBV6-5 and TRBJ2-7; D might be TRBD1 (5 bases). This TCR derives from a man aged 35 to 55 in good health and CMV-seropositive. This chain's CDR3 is CASSAGLGSYEQYF. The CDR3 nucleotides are TGTGCCAGCAGTGCAGGGTTGGGTTCCTACGAGCAGTACTTC.